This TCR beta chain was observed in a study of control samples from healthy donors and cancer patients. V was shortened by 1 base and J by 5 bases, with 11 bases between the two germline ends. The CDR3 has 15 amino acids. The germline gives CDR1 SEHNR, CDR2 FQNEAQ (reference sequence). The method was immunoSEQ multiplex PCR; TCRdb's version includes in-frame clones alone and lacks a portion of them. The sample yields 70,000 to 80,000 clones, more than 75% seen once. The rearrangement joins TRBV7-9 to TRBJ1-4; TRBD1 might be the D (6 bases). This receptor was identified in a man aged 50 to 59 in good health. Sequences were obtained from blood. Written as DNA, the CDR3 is TGTGCCAGCAGCTTAGGGGCAGGGGCAAATGAAAAACTGTTTTTT. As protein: CASSLGAGANEKLFF.